This T cell receptor beta chain was retrieved from a study of shared clonotypes between healthy human individuals. V shed 4 bases and J shed 7 bases, with 14 bases lying between them. CDR3 length: 14 amino acids. Germline-derived CDR1 and CDR2 are MNHNS and SASEGT. Profiling relied on immunoSEQ multiplex PCR, and the TCRdb table lists in-frame clones only, not all of them. The sample carries just over 2,000,000 clones, around 95% recorded once. The TCR comes from a man aged 18 to 30 in good health. Sequencing input: naive CD4+ T cells sorted from blood. Subset denoted: CD45RA+ positively selected. The chain joins TRBV6-1 to TRBJ1-5; the D gene is possibly TRBD1 (6 bases). CDR3 loop: CASSGRQGYQPQHF. CDR3 nucleotides: TGTGCCAGCAGTGGGCGGCAGGGGTACCAGCCCCAGCATTTT.